Shown below are 26 T cell receptor beta chains from a single sample sequenced in a study of cytomegalovirus exposure and HLA in healthy donors. PCR involved 60 Vbeta and 13 Jbeta primers. Profiling relied on immunoSEQ multiplex PCR, and the TCRdb table lists in-frame clones only, not all of them. The data contain about 170,000 clones, 65% to 85% of them singletons. Sequencing was done on a sample of PBMCs. All receptors come from a male donor in good health and CMV-seronegative.

The V call is TRBV4-3, the J call TRBJ2-3, with 8 nucleotides matching TRBD2. This CDR3 region has 16 residues. Germline CDR1 LGHNA, CDR2 YSLEER. V dropped 2 bases and J dropped 2; count of bases not matched to a gene: 6. The CDR3, as DNA: TGCGCCAGCAGCCAATCCCAAGCGGGAGCCACAGATACGCAGTATTTT. Its protein is CASSQSQAGATDTQYF.

This clone was seen a single time. The chain uses TRBV7-2 and TRBJ2-7; 11 nucleotides align to TRBD1. Germline loops: CDR1 SGHTA, CDR2 FQGNSA. Germline trimming cut 1 base from V and 7 bases from J; bases unmatched to any gene: 6. The CDR3 extends over 15 amino acids. The chain's CDR3 is CASSLGGQGASEQYF. CDR3 bases: TGTGCCAGCAGCTTAGGTGGACAGGGGGCGTCGGAGCAGTACTTC.

The rearrangement uses TRBV28 and TRBJ1-1; possible D gene TRBD1, 5 bases. In germline, CDR1 is MDHEN, CDR2 SYDVKM. This CDR3 spans 16 amino acids. The V end lost 1 base, the J end lost 4 bases, and 16 bases lay between the germline ends. For the CDR3, the DNA is TGTGCCAGCAGTTTATCGGGGGGAAGGGGCATCACTGAAGCTTTCTTT. Its protein product is CASSLSGGRGITEAFF.

The V gene is TRBV7-8, the J gene TRBJ2-7; TRBD2 aligns across 9 bases. After removal of 4 bases from V and 6 bases from J, the junction contained 7 bases not matched to a gene. This CDR3 contains 14 residues. The germline V gene encodes CDR1 SGHVS and CDR2 FQNEAQ. The CDR3 bases are TGTGCCAGCAGCTACCCGGGACTAGCTGGCGAGCAGTACTTC. This codes for CASSYPGLAGEQYF.

The genes are TRBV4-2 and TRBJ2-2, with D possibly TRBD1 on 5 matching bases. The V end lost 1 base, the J end lost 1 base, and 10 bases lay between the germline ends. Germline V gene data show CDR1 as LGHNA and CDR2 as YNFKEQ. The CDR3 runs to 16 residues. CDR3 protein: CASSQAVGENTGELFF. CDR3 DNA sequence: TGTGCCAGCAGCCAAGCTGTAGGGGAGAACACCGGGGAGCTGTTTTTT.

The chain combines TRBV11-2 with TRBJ2-7; D is uncertain. This CDR3 spans 15 amino acids. Trimming pared 8 bases from V and 0 bases from J, leaving 17 bases between. Germline V gene data show CDR1 as SGHAT and CDR2 as FQNNGV. CDR3 region: CASLSPGSGSYEQYF. DNA of the CDR3: TGTGCCAGCCTAAGCCCAGGATCAGGCTCCTACGAGCAGTACTTC.

The rearrangement links TRBV28 to TRBJ1-5, with a weak D call TRBD1 (6 bases). The germline V and J ends were trimmed by 5 bases and 1 base, with 21 bases remaining between them. This CDR3 region has 18 residues. Germline-derived CDR1 and CDR2 are MDHEN and SYDVKM. The DNA of the CDR3 is TGTGCCAGCAGTCTACCGTCGAATGGGGGCTCGAGCAATCAGCCCCAGCATTTT. Amino acids: CASSLPSNGGSSNQPQHF.

About this clone: Its ends do not fully match the called genes, so a read error is possible. The CDR3 region is CASSWASGGPNFF. CDR3 coding DNA: TGTGCCAGCAGTTGGGCTAGCGGGGGGCCTAACTTCTTC. The genes are TRBV27 and TRBJ2-7, with TRBD2 identical over 11 bases. In germline, CDR1 is MNHEY, CDR2 SMNVEV (reference sequence). There are 13 residues in the CDR3.

The V gene is TRBV9, the J gene TRBJ2-7; TRBD2 might be the D (6 bases). Germline V gene sequence: CDR1 SGDLS, CDR2 YYNGEE. Trimming removed 0 bases at V and 0 bases at J, with 13 bases between. The length of the CDR3 is 16 residues. CDR3 sequence: CASSVEWSSVSYEQYF. The CDR3 coding sequence is TGTGCCAGCAGCGTAGAATGGTCTAGCGTCTCCTACGAGCAGTACTTC.

The V gene is TRBV18, the J gene TRBJ1-4; TRBD1 might be the D (6 bases). This CDR3 has 15 amino acids. Germline V lookup: CDR1 KGHSH, CDR2 LQKENI. Deletions cut 6 bases from V and 3 bases from J, with 14 bases between. Here the CDR3 reads CASSDDRLSNEKLFF. The CDR3, as DNA: TGTGCCAGCTCGGATGACAGGCTCTCTAATGAAAAACTGTTTTTT.

V is TRBV10-3 and J is TRBJ2-3; 8 bases line up with TRBD2. Germline CDR1 reads ENHRY; CDR2 reads SYGVKD. The CDR3 runs to 16 residues. The trim removed 1 base at V and 5 bases at J, leaving 8 bases unmatched. CDR3 sequence reads: CAISEYPTSVIDTQYF. The DNA of the CDR3 is TGTGCCATCAGTGAGTACCCGACTAGCGTGATAGATACGCAGTATTTT.

This clone was found a few times. The chain is built from TRBV4-2 and TRBJ1-5; D remains ambiguous. V gave up 1 base and J gave up 0 bases, with 7 bases separating them. Germline V CDR1 and CDR2: LGHNA, YNFKEQ. This CDR3 is 15 amino acids long. The CDR3 loop is CASSQVGYSNQPQHF. CDR3 bases: TGTGCCAGCAGCCAAGTGGGCTATAGCAATCAGCCCCAGCATTTT.

Turning to this clone: An end of the junction differs from the germline gene, which may be a read error. J is TRBJ1-2 and V is TRBV18; possibly TRBD1 for D (6 bases). This CDR3 is built from 15 residues. The germline CDR1 and CDR2 sequences are KGHSH and LQKENI. CDR3 in amino acids: CASSRKQGPDYGYPF. CDR3 bases: TGTGCCAGCTCACGAAAACAGGGCCCCGACTATGGCTACCCCTTC.

The chain links TRBV27 to TRBJ2-7, with 12 bases fitting TRBD2. V shed 3 bases, J shed 0 bases, and the junction held 0 bases outside the gene matches. Germline V lookup: CDR1 MNHEY, CDR2 SMNVEV (reference sequence). The CDR3 is 15 amino acids. CDR3 amino acids: CASSLTSGSSYEQYF. In DNA, the CDR3 is TGTGCCAGCAGTTTGACTAGCGGGAGCTCCTACGAGCAGTACTTC.

The chain is built from TRBV28 and TRBJ2-3, with TRBD2 matching over 11 bases. Per germline, CDR1 MDHEN and CDR2 SYDVKM. This CDR3 has 16 amino acids. V lost 4 bases, J lost 4 bases, and 7 bases stayed unmatched. The chain's CDR3 is CASSSIAGGHSDTQYF. The CDR3, as DNA: TGTGCCAGCAGTTCTATAGCGGGGGGGCATTCAGATACGCAGTATTTT.

A note on this clone: The sample contains more than one DNA sequence encoding this CDR3. V and J are TRBV6-5 and TRBJ1-1, with D possibly being TRBD1 (5 bases). The CDR3 runs to 13 residues. Between the trimmed V and J ends, which lost 0 bases and 4 bases, there was a span of 6 bases. CDR1 and CDR2 (germline): MNHEY, SVGAGI. CDR3 in amino acids: CASSYSGGTEAFF. The CDR3 DNA reads TGTGCCAGCAGTTACTCGGGGGGCACTGAAGCTTTCTTT.

The V and J genes are TRBV5-6 and TRBJ1-3; unclear D gene. Germline lookup yields CDR1 SGHDT and CDR2 YYEEEE. The CDR3 consists of 15 residues. Trimming removed 0 bases from V and 3 bases from J, with 10 bases in between. DNA for the CDR3: TGTGCCAGCAGCTTGGCTGGCGGGAGTGGAAACACCATATATTTT. This encodes CASSLAGGSGNTIYF. Drawing the rest from reference TRBV5-6 and TRBJ1-3, the complete variable domain is DAGVTQSPTHLIKTRGQQVTLRCSPKSGHDTVSWYQQALGQGPQFIFQYYEEEERQRGNFPDRFSGHQFPNYSSELNVNALLLGDSALYLCASSLAGGSGNTIYFGEGSWLTVV.

CDR3 DNA sequence: TGTGCCACCAGCAGAGATAGGGCAGGGGCAAACGGGGAGCTGTTTTTT. It encodes CATSRDRAGANGELFF. V gene TRBV15 combines with J gene TRBJ2-2; TRBD1 is a possible D gene (6 bases). The V gene lost 0 bases and the J gene lost 7 bases, with 15 bases spanning the gap. The CDR3 runs to 16 residues. Germline-derived CDR1 and CDR2 are LNHNV and YYDKDF (reference sequence).

CDR3 region: CATSRGIGMSRDRVYEQYF. The CDR3 DNA sequence: TGTGCCACCAGCAGAGGTATTGGGATGAGCCGAGACAGGGTCTACGAGCAGTACTTC. The chain employs TRBV15 and TRBJ2-7; 7 bases align to TRBD1. CDR1 is LNHNV, CDR2 YYDKDF, per germline (reference sequence). The CDR3 consists of 19 residues. V lost 1 base, J lost 3 bases, and 18 bases stayed unmatched.

V gene TRBV10-3 combines with J gene TRBJ2-2, with 8 bases aligning to TRBD1. Germline V lookup: CDR1 ENHRY, CDR2 SYGVKD. The trim removed 7 bases at V and 2 bases at J, leaving 3 bases unmatched. This CDR3 comprises 14 residues. CDR3 in amino acids: CAIKGQVNTGELFF. In DNA form, the CDR3 reads TGTGCCATCAAGGGACAGGTCAACACCGGGGAGCTGTTTTTT.

The chain has TRBV27 and TRBJ2-1; 8 nucleotides line up with TRBD1. This CDR3 is 16 amino acids long. From germline, CDR1 is MNHEY and CDR2 SMNVEV (reference sequence). V was pared by 4 bases and J by 0 bases, with 5 bases of the junction left unmatched. The CDR3, as DNA: TGTGCCAGCAGTTCATACAGGGGGAGCTCCTACAATGAGCAGTTCTTC. This codes for CASSSYRGSSYNEQFF.

This clone showed up just a few times. The chain combines TRBV25-1 with TRBJ2-2, with TRBD2 matching over 14 bases. The ends lost 11 bases at V and 0 bases at J; junction bases unmatched: 8. From germline, CDR1 is MGHDK and CDR2 SYGVNS. This CDR3 has 17 residues. Written as DNA, the CDR3 is TGTGCCTCGACCGGGACTAGCGGGGGCCCGAACACCGGGGAGCTGTTTTTT. This sequence encodes CASTGTSGGPNTGELFF. The full variable domain, its missing parts supplied by reference TRBV25-1 and TRBJ2-2, is EADIYQTPRYLVIGTGKKITLECSQTMGHDKMYWYQQDPGMELHLIHYSYGVNSTEKGDLSSESTVSRIRTEHFPLTLESARPSHTSQYLCASTGTSGGPNTGELFFGEGSRLTVL.

The V gene is TRBV5-4, the J gene TRBJ2-5; TRBD2 matches at 9 bases. This CDR3 contains 16 residues. CDR1 is SGHNT and CDR2 is YYREEE in the germline V gene (reference sequence). Trimming cost V 4 bases and J 5 bases; bases outside gene matches: 12. CDR3 DNA: TGTGCCAGCAGCGACCCGCGGCGGGGGGGGCCGGAGACCCAGTACTTC. It is translated as CASSDPRRGGPETQYF.

The chain employs TRBV6-4 and TRBJ2-3; D remains ambiguous. Trimming took off 11 bases at V and 2 bases at J, with 5 bases between the two ends. The germline V gene has CDR1 MRHNA and CDR2 SNTAGT. The CDR3 totals 10 residues. The CDR3 region has the DNA TGTGCCCTCCTCACAGATACGCAGTATTTT. Amino acid sequence: CALLTDTQYF.

As for this clone: Germline and junction disagree at one end, which may indicate a read error. The chain uses TRBV28 and TRBJ2-7; TRBD2 matches at 8 bases. CDR3 length: 15 residues. Germline-derived CDR1 and CDR2 are MDHEN and SYDVKM. The CDR3 here is CASCLQAGESYEQYF. CDR3 bases: TGTGCCAGCTGTTTACAAGCGGGAGAGTCCTACGAGCAGTACTTC. Filled out from reference TRBV28 and TRBJ2-7, the complete variable domain reads DVKVTQSSRYLVKRTGEKVFLECVQDMDHENMFWYRQDPGLGLRLIYFSYDVKMKEKGDIPEGYSVSREKKERFSLILESASTNQTSMYLCASCLQAGESYEQYFGPGTRLTVT.

This chain connects TRBV5-4 to TRBJ2-3, with D tentatively TRBD2 (5 bases). This CDR3 comprises 17 residues. V was shortened by 2 bases and J by 0 bases, with 16 bases between the two germline ends. Germline V gene lookup returns CDR1 SGHNT and CDR2 YYREEE (reference sequence). The chain's CDR3 is CASSFTFGVPSTDTQYF. The CDR3 DNA is TGTGCCAGCAGCTTCACATTCGGGGTCCCTAGCACAGATACGCAGTATTTT.